The 20 T cell receptor beta chains below all came from one sample that was sequenced in a study of OX40 agonist ivuxolimab in advanced cancers. Assay: immunoSEQ multiplex PCR; the TCRdb copy retains only in-frame clones and omits some. Among some 72,000 clones listed, about 90% were seen once. The source material was CD4+ or CD8+ T cells sorted from blood, sampled in a trial of the OX40 agonist ivuxolimab. These receptors originate from an adult with an advanced solid tumor such as melanoma, head and neck, liver or kidney cancer.

This clone was seen a single time. This chain joins TRBV7-6 and TRBJ2-1; maybe TRBD1 (5 bases). Between the trimmed V and J ends, which lost 5 bases and 7 bases, there was a span of 9 bases. Germline V gives CDR1 SGHVS, CDR2 FNYEAQ. The CDR3 consists of 12 residues. CDR3 in amino acids: CASSLQVNEQFF. The CDR3 region has the DNA TGTGCCAGCAGCCTACAGGTGAATGAGCAGTTCTTC.

The chain combines TRBV9 with TRBJ2-7, with 10 nucleotides matching TRBD2. This CDR3 is built from 17 residues. The junction had 9 bases not matched to a gene; V was cut back by 0 bases and J by 3 bases. In germline, CDR1 is SGDLS, CDR2 YYNGEE. In DNA form, the CDR3 reads TGTGCCAGCAGCGTAGCTGCAGGGACTAGCGCCAACTACGAGCAGTACTTC. The encoded protein is CASSVAAGTSANYEQYF.

The chain has TRBV19 and TRBJ2-7; 7 positions agree with TRBD2. Trimming removed 5 bases from V and 0 bases from J; junction bases left unmatched: 4. Germline V CDR1 and CDR2: LNHDA, SQIVND (reference sequence). The length of the CDR3 is 14 residues. The CDR3 region is CASSAGGSSYEQYF. In DNA, the CDR3 is TGTGCCAGTAGTGCCGGCGGGAGCTCCTACGAGCAGTACTTC.

V usage is TRBV7-9 and J usage is TRBJ2-1, with 11 nucleotides matching TRBD2. Trimming at V came to 6 bases and at J to 8 bases, leaving 9 bases not matched to a gene. CDR1 is SEHNR and CDR2 is FQNEAQ in the germline V gene (reference sequence). This CDR3 region has 15 residues. The CDR3 sequence is CASSYSGGAMDEQFF. In nucleotides, the CDR3 is TGTGCCAGCAGTTATAGCGGGGGGGCCATGGATGAGCAGTTCTTC.

This CDR3 reads CASSLGRGLYEQYF. For the CDR3, the DNA is TGTGCCAGCAGCTTAGGAAGGGGACTTTACGAGCAGTACTTC. The chain recombines TRBV11-2 with TRBJ2-7, with D maybe TRBD2 (6 bases). CDR3 length equals 14 residues. The V gene lost 1 base and the J gene lost 4 bases, with 11 bases spanning the gap. Per germline, CDR1 SGHAT and CDR2 FQNNGV.

The chain employs TRBV10-3 and TRBJ1-5; D ambiguous. The V end was cut by 2 bases, the J end by 10 bases, with 15 bases between. Germline CDR1 and CDR2: ENHRY and SYGVKD. This CDR3 region has 14 residues. DNA of the CDR3: TGTGCCATCAGTGAGACGGACCTCTTACTTCCCCAGCATTTT. Translating gives CAISETDLLLPQHF.

The J gene is TRBJ1-6, the V gene TRBV6-1; D gene unclear. Trimming left V 3 bases short and J 14 bases short, with 14 bases between. The V gene's germline CDR1 is MNHNS and CDR2 SASEGT. This CDR3 has 13 amino acids. The CDR3, as DNA: TGTGCCAGCAGTGAGACCGGGCTGGCTACCCTCCACTTT. It specifies CASSETGLATLHF.

The rearrangement links TRBV19 to TRBJ2-7; 7 nucleotides line up with TRBD1. The V and J ends lost 4 bases and 0 bases, in that order; junction bases with no gene match: 3. The germline gives CDR1 LNHDA, CDR2 SQIVND (reference sequence). This CDR3 contains 14 residues. CDR3 coding DNA: TGTGCCAGTAGTAAGGCAGGGGGCTCCTACGAGCAGTACTTC. It specifies CASSKAGGSYEQYF. The entire variable domain, with the rest obtained from reference TRBV19 and TRBJ2-7, is as follows: DGGITQSPKYLFRKEGQNVTLSCEQNLNHDAMYWYRQDPGQGLRLIYYSQIVNDFQKGDIAEGYSVSREKKESFPLTVTSAQKNPTAFYLCASSKAGGSYEQYFGPGTRLTVT.

This clone was seen only a few times. This chain links TRBV27 with TRBJ1-5; D not resolved. This CDR3 region has 14 residues. V lost 4 bases and J 6 bases, leaving 13 bases between the germline ends. Germline assignment: CDR1 MNHEY and CDR2 SMNVEV (reference sequence). CDR3 in DNA: TGTGCCAGCAGTTCGGCAGGTTGGGTTCAGCCCCAGCATTTT. Translated, it gives CASSSAGWVQPQHF.

This chain uses TRBV5-6 with TRBJ2-1; 7 bases fit TRBD1. Germline CDR1 reads SGHDT; CDR2 reads YYEEEE. The junction had 2 bases not matched to a gene; V was cut back by 3 bases and J by 2 bases. The CDR3 loop spans 14 amino acids. The CDR3 coding sequence is TGTGCCAGCAGCTCGGGACAGACCTACAATGAGCAGTTCTTC. Its translation is CASSSGQTYNEQFF.

Worth noting for this clone: One end of the junction fails to match germline, which may point to a read error. The chain joins TRBV6-5 to TRBJ1-1; D not certain. This CDR3 region has 14 residues. The germline V gene encodes CDR1 MNHEY and CDR2 SVGAGI. CDR3 bases: TGTGCCAGCAGCTACTCGAGGGCCAACACTGAAGCTTTCTTT. Translated, it gives CASSYSRANTEAFF.

The rearrangement uses TRBV9 and TRBJ2-7; D may correspond to TRBD1 or TRBD2 (5 bases each). The V gene lost 0 bases and the J gene lost 4 bases, with 11 bases spanning the gap. This CDR3 is 14 amino acids long. The germline V gene has CDR1 SGDLS and CDR2 YYNGEE. The CDR3 here is CASSVAGGDYEQYF. In DNA form, the CDR3 reads TGTGCCAGCAGCGTAGCTGGGGGAGATTACGAGCAGTACTTC.

The V gene is TRBV11-2, the J gene TRBJ1-2; TRBD1 aligns across 9 bases. Unmatched junction bases numbered 3, after V lost 1 base and J lost 0 bases. CDR1 and CDR2 (germline): SGHAT, FQNNGV. The CDR3 is made up of 16 amino acids. The CDR3 sequence is CASSLGGTGSNYGYTF. CDR3 DNA: TGTGCCAGCAGCTTAGGTGGGACAGGGTCTAACTATGGCTACACCTTC.

This clone occurred a few times. V gene TRBV11-2 combines with J gene TRBJ2-1, with a possible D match to TRBD2 (6 bases). Looked up from germline, CDR1 is SGHAT and CDR2 is FQNNGV. Trimming removed 1 base from V and 4 bases from J, with 14 bases in between. This CDR3 is built from 16 residues. The CDR3 DNA follows: TGTGCCAGCAGCTTAGGGCGGCTAGCGCCTTACAATGAGCAGTTCTTC. The encoded protein is CASSLGRLAPYNEQFF.

This clone occurred once. V gene TRBV5-1 combines with J gene TRBJ1-1; 10 positions match TRBD1. V was clipped by 4 bases and J by 1 base; unmatched bases: 4. Per the germline V gene, CDR1 is SGHRS and CDR2 is YFSETQ. This CDR3 contains 15 residues. This chain's CDR3 is CASSVWTGGNTEAFF. The DNA of the CDR3 is TGCGCCAGCAGCGTCTGGACAGGGGGGAACACTGAAGCTTTCTTT.

This sequence joins TRBV2 and TRBJ2-7; no reliable D call. Trimming left V 6 bases short and J 2 bases short, with 8 bases between. Germline loops: CDR1 SNHLY, CDR2 FYNNEI. The CDR3 contains 12 residues. CDR3 loop: CASRADPYEQYF. The DNA of the CDR3 is TGTGCCAGCAGGGCAGATCCCTACGAGCAGTACTTC.

This rearrangement joins TRBV9 to TRBJ1-2; D is possibly TRBD1 (5 bases). Between the trimmed V and J ends, which lost 3 bases and 1 base, there was a span of 10 bases. The CDR3 spans 14 residues. From germline, CDR1 is SGDLS and CDR2 YYNGEE. CDR3 region: CASSANRLNYGYTF. The CDR3 DNA reads as TGTGCCAGCAGCGCCAACAGGCTTAACTATGGCTACACCTTC. Based on the CDR3 plus reference TRBV9 and TRBJ1-2, the full variable domain is DSGVTQTPKHLITATGQRVTLRCSPRSGDLSVYWYQQSLDQGLQFLIQYYNGEERAKGNILERFSAQQFPDLHSELNLSSLELGDSALYFCASSANRLNYGYTFGSGTRLTVV.

This chain connects TRBV5-1 to TRBJ2-7; D is perhaps TRBD1 (6 bases). The V and J ends lost 7 bases and 2 bases respectively, with 19 bases between them. CDR1 and CDR2 from the germline V gene are SGHRS and YFSETQ. This CDR3 contains 15 residues. DNA for the CDR3: TGCGCCAGCCGAAACTTCCCCCAGGGGCCCTACGAGCAGTACTTC. Encoded protein: CASRNFPQGPYEQYF.

The V gene is TRBV7-6, the J gene TRBJ2-1, with TRBD2 matching 12 bases. The V gene's germline CDR1 is SGHVS and CDR2 FNYEAQ. The CDR3 has 14 residues. The V gene end was trimmed by 4 bases and the J gene end by 7 bases; junction bases not matched to a gene: 2. Here the CDR3 reads CASSSLAGGNEQFF. CDR3 nucleotides: TGTGCCAGCAGCTCACTAGCGGGGGGTAATGAGCAGTTCTTC.

This clone was found once. This chain joins TRBV7-9 and TRBJ1-2, with D possibly TRBD1 on 6 matching bases. Between the trimmed V and J ends, which lost 3 bases and 8 bases, there was a span of 22 bases. Germline-derived CDR1 and CDR2 are SEHNR and FQNEAQ (reference sequence). There are 16 residues in the CDR3. Here the CDR3 reads CASSFSGAPTGRGYTF. CDR3 coding DNA: TGTGCCAGCAGCTTTTCGGGGGCGCCAACCGGGAGAGGCTACACCTTC.